This T cell receptor (beta chain) was captured by sequencing in a study of T-cell reconstitution after alpha-beta-depleted transplantation in children. A TCRbeta library incorporating unique molecular identifiers was prepared. MiXCR, run by TCRdb on the PCR reads, gives a single entry per CDR3 protein. The sample has around 500,000 distinct CDR3 sequences, 23% seen once. Study-level points and caveats: The origin of alpha-beta T cells about two months after transplant was reportedly several hundred expanded graft clones.

This clonotype was recorded at least ten times. Its antigen is unidentified. Sequencing was performed on PBMCs, mostly from graft donor cells, taken 360 days after TCRalphabeta/CD19-depleted stem cell transplant. The sequence came from a boy under two years old who had a stem cell transplant for acute myeloid leukemia, so the T cells may come from the graft donor.

DNA for the CDR3: TGTGCCAGCAGTTACTCGGCGACGGTCTCTGGCTACACCTTC. Encoded protein: CASSYSATVSGYTF. V is TRBV6-5 and J is TRBJ1-2, with D uncertain. The V end lost 0 bases, the J end lost 7 bases, and 12 bases lay between the germline ends. The V gene's germline CDR1 is MNHEY and CDR2 SVGAGI. CDR3 size: 14 residues.